Listed here is a single T cell receptor (beta chain). Its target is not known. Generated by immunoSEQ multiplex PCR, the TCRdb table keeps only in-frame clones and is missing some. Of some 120,000 clones detected, 85% to 90% appear once; the ten largest clones hold roughly 1.4%. This record comes from a study of cytomegalovirus exposure and HLA in healthy donors. About the study: A subsequent analysis stated that the 110 or so validation repertoires were run on the same platform as the approximately 700 first-cohort repertoires.

The donors belonged to the 120-subject validation cohort, separate from the roughly 650-subject first cohort. Study-level findings and limits: Rare TCR sequences dominated, though some public TCRs recurred in many donors. With high specificity and sensitivity, the classifier reportedly diagnosed cytomegalovirus status.

The clonotype originates from a man between 25 and 39 years old in good health and CMV-seronegative. The sample comprised PBMCs.

The CDR3 DNA reads TGTGCCAGCAGTTTATTTAGACTAGCGGGCAGTCAGAATGAGCAGTTCTTC. Translated, it gives CASSLFRLAGSQNEQFF. The J gene is TRBJ2-1, the V gene TRBV27; 10 positions agree with TRBD2. The CDR3 is made up of 17 amino acids. J was trimmed by 7 bases and V by 1 base; bases with no gene match: 10. Germline V gene sequence: CDR1 MNHEY, CDR2 SMNVEV (reference sequence).